One sample yielded the 28 T cell receptor beta chains listed below, sequenced in a study of shared clonotypes between healthy human individuals. The repertoire was sequenced with immunoSEQ multiplex PCR; TCRdb's copy has only in-frame clones and lacks some. In the table there are around 430,000 clones, roughly 80% of which are singletons. Specimen: PBMCs. The receptors here all came from a woman aged 40 to 50 in good health. Some clones in this sample may be carry-over from other donors' samples.

The chain couples TRBV2 to TRBJ2-7; D is unclear. This CDR3 is built from 15 residues. From germline, CDR1 is SNHLY and CDR2 FYNNEI. With 6 bases removed from V and 0 bases from J, the gap between germline ends came to 15 bases. The CDR3 DNA is TGTGCCAGCAGACCGGAGTCGGCGAGCTCCTACGAGCAGTACTTC. Translation: CASRPESASSYEQYF.

The chain combines TRBV11-2 with TRBJ2-1, with 9 bases identical to TRBD1. The CDR3 extends over 16 amino acids. The J segment lost 4 bases and the V segment lost 8 bases, leaving 12 bases of the junction unmatched. Looked up from germline, CDR1 is SGHAT and CDR2 is FQNNGV. In DNA form, the CDR3 reads TGTGCCAGCTTCTTATGGTCGGGACAGGGTTACAATGAGCAGTTCTTC. It specifies CASFLWSGQGYNEQFF.

The table lists this clone with many counts. The V gene is TRBV5-5, the J gene TRBJ2-7; D is tentatively TRBD1 or TRBD2 (5 bases each). The CDR3 has 16 amino acids. CDR1 is SGHKS, CDR2 YYEKEE, per germline (reference sequence). The ends were cut back, 6 bases at V and 2 bases at J, with 21 bases in the middle. The CDR3 spells CASTRWDGLRTYEQYF. In nucleotides, the CDR3 is TGTGCCAGCACCAGGTGGGACGGCTTACGGACCTACGAGCAGTACTTC.

This chain connects TRBV5-1 to TRBJ2-7, with 9 bases that match TRBD2. The CDR3 runs to 16 residues. The V segment lost 0 bases and the J segment 0 bases; nucleotides outside the gene matches: 4. Germline CDR1 reads SGHRS; CDR2 reads YFSETQ. The CDR3 region has the DNA TGCGCCAGCAGCTTGGGCGGCGGGAGGGCCTCCTACGAGCAGTACTTC. Translating gives CASSLGGGRASYEQYF.

This rearrangement joins TRBV7-6 to TRBJ2-1, with 9 positions matching TRBD2. CDR3 length equals 15 residues. V was pared by 5 bases and J by 9 bases, with 11 bases of the junction left unmatched. Per the germline V gene, CDR1 is SGHVS and CDR2 is FNYEAQ. CDR3: CASSQTSGQGVEQFF. The CDR3 DNA reads as TGTGCCAGCAGCCAGACTAGCGGACAAGGAGTTGAGCAGTTCTTC.

The V and J genes are TRBV4-2 and TRBJ1-1, with a weak D call TRBD1 (5 bases). From germline, CDR1 is LGHNA and CDR2 YNFKEQ. CDR3 length: 15 residues. Trimming shortened V by 0 bases and J by 4 bases, and 12 bases separated the two germline ends. The CDR3 sequence: CASSQDPRAGTEAFF. The CDR3 nucleotides read TGTGCCAGCAGCCAAGACCCCAGGGCGGGCACTGAAGCTTTCTTT.

The rearrangement joins TRBV25-1 to TRBJ1-4; 10 nucleotides align to TRBD1. Trimming at V came to 6 bases and at J to 7 bases, leaving 8 bases not matched to a gene. The germline V gene encodes CDR1 MGHDK and CDR2 SYGVNS. This CDR3 is 15 amino acids long. The CDR3 is CASSDSGTGVEKLFF. CDR3 sequence (DNA): TGTGCCAGCAGCGACTCCGGGACAGGGGTTGAAAAACTGTTTTTT.

Comments on this clone: This clone may be a read error of a much larger clone one base away. This chain links TRBV30 with TRBJ2-5; D is uncertain. Germline-derived CDR1 and CDR2 are GTSNPN and SVGIG (reference sequence). The CDR3 contains 13 residues. The CDR3 sequence is CALSGASQETQYF. The CDR3 DNA reads as TGTGCCTTGAGTGGAGCTAGCCAAGAGACCCAGTACTTC.

The chain uses TRBV20-1 and TRBJ2-7; the D is unclear. CDR3 length: 11 residues. The germline gives CDR1 DFQATT, CDR2 SNEGSKA (reference sequence). The V gene lost 6 bases and the J gene lost 3 bases, with 9 bases spanning the gap. The CDR3 here is CSASNSYEQYF. The CDR3 DNA sequence: TGCAGTGCCTCGAACAGCTACGAGCAGTACTTC.

The chain carries TRBV2 and TRBJ1-4, with 7 bases aligning to TRBD1. The trim removed 7 bases at V and 4 bases at J, leaving 9 bases unmatched. The CDR3 is 15 amino acids. Germline loops: CDR1 SNHLY, CDR2 FYNNEI. The CDR3 here is CASTPPGQVNEKLFF. CDR3 nucleotide sequence: TGTGCCAGCACCCCTCCCGGACAGGTTAATGAAAAACTGTTTTTT.

This clone was observed a few times. V and J are TRBV15 and TRBJ1-1; no clear D. The germline V and J ends were trimmed by 6 bases and 1 base, with 9 bases remaining between them. The CDR3 consists of 13 residues. Looked up from germline, CDR1 is LNHNV and CDR2 is YYDKDF (reference sequence). CDR3 region: CATREHRNTEAFF. The CDR3 DNA reads as TGTGCCACCAGAGAGCACCGGAACACTGAAGCTTTCTTT.

The CDR3: CSVEALRELLNNEQFF. For the CDR3, the DNA is TGCAGCGTTGAGGCACTCCGGGAGCTCCTGAACAATGAGCAGTTCTTC. The V gene is TRBV29-1, the J gene TRBJ2-1; perhaps TRBD2 as D (6 bases). The CDR3 contains 16 residues. Between the trimmed V and J ends, which lost 3 bases and 5 bases, there was a span of 20 bases. Germline V lookup: CDR1 SQVTM, CDR2 ANQGSEA.

Only a few counts were recorded for this clone. V usage is TRBV5-1 and J usage is TRBJ2-3, with 16 nucleotides matching TRBD2. The V segment lost 4 bases and the J segment 4 bases; nucleotides outside the gene matches: 3. This CDR3 comprises 16 residues. Germline V lookup: CDR1 SGHRS, CDR2 YFSETQ. CDR3 sequence reads: CASSPGLAGGPDTQYF. In nucleotides, the CDR3 is TGCGCCAGCAGCCCGGGACTAGCGGGAGGGCCAGATACGCAGTATTTT.

The J gene is TRBJ2-2, the V gene TRBV6-1, with D uncertain. This CDR3 comprises 14 residues. Germline CDR1 reads MNHNS; CDR2 reads SASEGT. V gave up 6 bases and J gave up 1 base, with 9 bases separating them. The CDR3 sequence is CASRAGLNTGELFF. DNA for the CDR3: TGTGCCAGCAGGGCCGGCCTGAACACCGGGGAGCTGTTTTTT.

The V and J genes are TRBV18 and TRBJ1-3, with a possible D match to TRBD1 (5 bases). V gave up 6 bases and J gave up 7 bases, with 13 bases separating them. Germline CDR1 is KGHSH and CDR2 is LQKENI. The CDR3 has 13 residues. The CDR3 region has the DNA TGTGCCAGCTCCTCCGGGACGAGGAACACCATATATTTT. It yields the protein CASSSGTRNTIYF. Looking up the rest from reference TRBV18 and TRBJ1-3 gives the full variable domain: NAGVMQNPRHLVRRRGQEARLRCSPMKGHSHVYWYRQLPEEGLKFMVYLQKENIIDESGMPKERFSAEFPKEGPSILRIQQVVRGDSAAYFCASSSGTRNTIYFGEGSWLTVV.

The rearrangement links TRBV5-1 to TRBJ2-7; tentatively, D is TRBD1 (6 bases). Trimming removed 4 bases from V and 0 bases from J, with 11 bases in between. The CDR3 contains 14 residues. CDR1 is SGHRS, CDR2 YFSETQ, per germline. CDR3 nucleotide sequence: TGCGCCAGCAGCACGGGACACAGCTCCTACGAGCAGTACTTC. It specifies CASSTGHSSYEQYF.

The DNA for the CDR3 is TGTGCCAGCAGTTTATGGGGGGACGGCACTGAAGCTTTCTTT. It codes for CASSLWGDGTEAFF. This chain joins TRBV28 and TRBJ1-1; possibly TRBD1 for D (5 bases). This CDR3 has 14 residues. Per germline, CDR1 MDHEN and CDR2 SYDVKM. The germline V and J ends were trimmed by 0 bases and 4 bases, with 9 bases remaining between them.

V gene TRBV19 combines with J gene TRBJ2-1, with D possibly matching TRBD1 (6 bases). V gave up 8 bases and J gave up 6 bases, with 23 bases separating them. CDR3 length: 16 amino acids. The germline V gene has CDR1 LNHDA and CDR2 SQIVND (reference sequence). CDR3 residues: CASLRQVGSPFNEQFF. The CDR3 DNA sequence: TGTGCCAGTCTTCGACAGGTAGGGTCGCCATTCAATGAGCAGTTCTTC.

This rearrangement joins TRBV6-1 to TRBJ2-4; no clear D. The V and J ends lost 1 base and 2 bases respectively, with 3 bases between them. In germline, CDR1 is MNHNS, CDR2 SASEGT. The CDR3 extends over 13 amino acids. The CDR3 sequence: CASSEGTKNIQYF. The CDR3 DNA reads TGTGCCAGCAGTGAAGGGACCAAAAACATTCAGTACTTC.

This clone was seen only once. The rearrangement uses TRBV2 and TRBJ1-1, with 7 bases aligning to TRBD1. This CDR3 has 16 residues. Germline CDR1 reads SNHLY; CDR2 reads FYNNEI. The ends lost 0 bases at V and 4 bases at J; junction bases unmatched: 8. The DNA for the CDR3 is TGTGCCAGCAGTGAAGCGCGTGGACAGGTGGGCACTGAAGCTTTCTTT. Translating gives CASSEARGQVGTEAFF.

The chain carries TRBV15 and TRBJ2-7, with D unresolved. V lost 3 bases to trimming and J lost 2 bases, with 14 bases between them. CDR3 length equals 15 residues. CDR1 is LNHNV and CDR2 is YYDKDF in the germline V gene (reference sequence). For the CDR3, the DNA is TGTGCCACCAGCAGGGGAAAAGAGGAACCCTACGAGCAGTACTTC. Translated, it gives CATSRGKEEPYEQYF.

This clone was found a few times. The rearrangement links TRBV7-9 to TRBJ2-1; D is possibly TRBD1 (7 bases). With 4 bases removed from V and 9 bases from J, the gap between germline ends came to 13 bases. Germline-derived CDR1 and CDR2 are SEHNR and FQNEAQ (reference sequence). The CDR3 is made up of 13 amino acids. The CDR3 DNA follows: TGTGCCAGCAGCTACCCAGGGGGGACTGAGCAGTTCTTC. Amino acid sequence: CASSYPGGTEQFF.

This chain connects TRBV11-2 to TRBJ2-1; 11 nucleotides agree with TRBD2. This CDR3 contains 16 residues. V lost 2 bases and J lost 4; bases outside the gene matches: 4. Germline V gene data show CDR1 as SGHAT and CDR2 as FQNNGV. DNA for the CDR3: TGTGCCAGCAGCTTACAGACTAGCGGGACTTACAATGAGCAGTTCTTC. Protein sequence: CASSLQTSGTYNEQFF.

The chain uses TRBV7-2 and TRBJ1-2, with D possibly being TRBD1 (5 bases). The V gene lost 2 bases and the J gene lost 2 bases, with 12 bases spanning the gap. The germline V gene has CDR1 SGHTA and CDR2 FQGNSA. CDR3 size: 15 residues. CDR3 amino acids: CASSLSGGSNYGYTF. The CDR3 nucleotides read TGTGCCAGCAGCTTATCTGGGGGGTCCAACTATGGCTACACCTTC.

There are a few counts of this clone. J is TRBJ1-1 and V is TRBV11-2, with unresolved D. The ends were cut back, 0 bases at V and 8 bases at J, with 10 bases in the middle. The CDR3 totals 13 residues. Germline V gene lookup returns CDR1 SGHAT and CDR2 FQNNGV. The CDR3 is CASSLELAAEAFF. The CDR3, as DNA: TGTGCCAGCAGCTTAGAGCTGGCTGCCGAAGCTTTCTTT. Using reference TRBV11-2 and TRBJ1-1 for the parts outside the CDR3, the full variable domain is EAGVAQSPRYKIIEKRQSVAFWCNPISGHATLYWYQQILGQGPKLLIQFQNNGVVDDSQLPKDRFSAERLKGVDSTLKIQPAKLEDSAVYLCASSLELAAEAFFGQGTRLTVV.

The rearrangement joins TRBV7-2 to TRBJ2-1; either TRBD1 or TRBD2 may fit D (5 bases each). This CDR3 spans 16 amino acids. Trimming pared 1 base from V and 0 bases from J, leaving 10 bases between. Germline lookup yields CDR1 SGHTA and CDR2 FQGNSA. As DNA, the CDR3 is TGTGCCAGCAGCTTAGGGGGAGACAGCTCCTACAATGAGCAGTTCTTC. Translated, it gives CASSLGGDSSYNEQFF. Combining the CDR3 with reference TRBV7-2 and TRBJ2-1 gives the whole variable domain GAGVSQSPSNKVTEKGKDVELRCDPISGHTALYWYRQSLGQGLEFLIYFQGNSAPDKSGLPSDRFSAERTGGSVSTLTIQRTQQEDSAVYLCASSLGGDSSYNEQFFGPGTRLTVL.

The J gene is TRBJ2-7, the V gene TRBV29-1; TRBD2 might be the D (6 bases). The germline gives CDR1 SQVTM, CDR2 ANQGSEA. V was pared by 2 bases and J by 0 bases, with 11 bases between. The CDR3 has 14 amino acids. DNA for the CDR3: TGCAGCGTTGAAATCCGCGGGGTCTCCTACGAGCAGTACTTC. Translated, it gives CSVEIRGVSYEQYF.

The rearrangement links TRBV2 to TRBJ2-1; TRBD1 matches 8 bases. CDR3 length equals 12 residues. V was clipped by 6 bases and J by 15 bases; unmatched bases: 10. The germline V gene has CDR1 SNHLY and CDR2 FYNNEI. In DNA form, the CDR3 reads TGTGCCAGCAGGGACAGGGTAATAGGACTGTTCTTC. Its translation is CASRDRVIGLFF.